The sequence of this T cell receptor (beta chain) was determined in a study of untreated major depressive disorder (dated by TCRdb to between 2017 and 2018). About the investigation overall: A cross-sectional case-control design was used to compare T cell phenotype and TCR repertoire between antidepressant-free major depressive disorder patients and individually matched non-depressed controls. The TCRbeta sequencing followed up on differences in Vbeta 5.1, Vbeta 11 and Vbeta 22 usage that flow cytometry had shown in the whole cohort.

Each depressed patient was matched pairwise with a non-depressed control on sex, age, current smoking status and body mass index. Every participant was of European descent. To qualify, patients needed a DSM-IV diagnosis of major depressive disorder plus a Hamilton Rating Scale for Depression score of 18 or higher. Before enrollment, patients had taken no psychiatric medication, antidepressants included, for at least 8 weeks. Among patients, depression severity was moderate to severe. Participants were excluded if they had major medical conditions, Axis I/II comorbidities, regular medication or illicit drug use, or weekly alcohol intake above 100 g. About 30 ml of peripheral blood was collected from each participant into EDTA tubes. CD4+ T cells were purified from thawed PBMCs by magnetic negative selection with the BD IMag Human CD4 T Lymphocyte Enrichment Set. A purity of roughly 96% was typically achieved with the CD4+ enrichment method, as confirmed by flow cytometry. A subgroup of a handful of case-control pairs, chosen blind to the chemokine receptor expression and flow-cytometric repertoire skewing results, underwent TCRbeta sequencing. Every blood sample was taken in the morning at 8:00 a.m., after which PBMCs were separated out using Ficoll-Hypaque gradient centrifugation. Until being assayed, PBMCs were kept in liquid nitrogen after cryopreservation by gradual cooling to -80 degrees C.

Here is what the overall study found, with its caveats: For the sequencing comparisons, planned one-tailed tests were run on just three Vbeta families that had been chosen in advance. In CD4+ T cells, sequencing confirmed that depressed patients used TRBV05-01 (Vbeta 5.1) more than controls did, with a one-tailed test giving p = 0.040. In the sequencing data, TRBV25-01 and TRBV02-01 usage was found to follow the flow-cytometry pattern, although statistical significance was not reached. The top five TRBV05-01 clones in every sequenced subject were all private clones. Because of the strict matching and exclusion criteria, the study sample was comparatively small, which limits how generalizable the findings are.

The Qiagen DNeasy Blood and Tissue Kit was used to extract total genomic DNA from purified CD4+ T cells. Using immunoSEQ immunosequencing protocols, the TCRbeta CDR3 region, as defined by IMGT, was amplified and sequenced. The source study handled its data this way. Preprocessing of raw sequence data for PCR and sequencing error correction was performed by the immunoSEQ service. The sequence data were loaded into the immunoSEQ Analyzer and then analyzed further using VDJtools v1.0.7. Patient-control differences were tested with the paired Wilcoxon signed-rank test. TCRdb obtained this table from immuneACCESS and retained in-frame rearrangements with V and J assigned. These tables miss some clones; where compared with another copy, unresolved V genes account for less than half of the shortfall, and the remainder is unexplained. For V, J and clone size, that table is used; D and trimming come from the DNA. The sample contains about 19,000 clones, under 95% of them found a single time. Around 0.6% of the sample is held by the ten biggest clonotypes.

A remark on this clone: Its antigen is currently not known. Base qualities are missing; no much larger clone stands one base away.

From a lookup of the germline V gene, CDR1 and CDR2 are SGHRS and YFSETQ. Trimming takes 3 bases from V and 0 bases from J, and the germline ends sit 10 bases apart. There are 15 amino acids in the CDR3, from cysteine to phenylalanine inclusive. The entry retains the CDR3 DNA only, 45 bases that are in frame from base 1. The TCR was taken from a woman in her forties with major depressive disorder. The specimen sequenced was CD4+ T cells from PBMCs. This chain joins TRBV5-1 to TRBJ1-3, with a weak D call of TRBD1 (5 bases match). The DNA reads TGCGCCAGCAGCTCGTCCGGGACCTCTGGAAACACCATATATTTT. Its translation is CASSSSGTSGNTIYF.